These 10 T cell receptor beta chains came from one sample sequenced in a study of vaccination and CD4 T cells after COVID-19. The treatment is: approximately 9-day PBMC culture with coronavirus spike peptide pools or control peptides (ViraFEST assay). Cultured CD4+ T-cell DNA underwent Oncomine TCR Beta short-read sequencing. TCRdb redid the calling of the PCR reads with MiXCR, one entry per CDR3 protein. Of over 14,000 distinct CDR3 sequences listed, 51% are singletons. Which antigens these TCRs recognize remains unknown. The sample was CD4+ T cells from blood, cultured in vitro. All receptors come from a human donor who had recovered from COVID-19.

The V call is TRBV2, the J call TRBJ2-7, with TRBD1 matching over 10 bases. The CDR3 loop spans 13 amino acids. V trimming: 7 bases; J trimming: 6 bases; junction bases outside the gene matches: 6. The V gene's germline CDR1 is SNHLY and CDR2 FYNNEI. CDR3 residues: CASNRDRGSEQYF. Here the CDR3 DNA reads TGTGCCAGCAACCGGGACAGGGGAAGCGAGCAGTACTTC.

The rearrangement links TRBV5-1 to TRBJ1-3; D perhaps matches TRBD1 (6 bases). Germline V gene sequence: CDR1 SGHRS, CDR2 YFSETQ. V shed 0 bases and J shed 2 bases, with 6 bases lying between them. The CDR3 length is 14 residues. The CDR3 is CASSLGTAGNTIYF. In nucleotides, the CDR3 is TGCGCCAGCAGCTTGGGGACAGCTGGAAACACCATATATTTT.

The chain has TRBV12-3 or TRBV12-4 and TRBJ2-1; either TRBD1 or TRBD2 may fit D (5 bases each). There are 18 residues in the CDR3. V lost 5 bases, J lost 2 bases, and 22 bases lay in between. The CDR3: CASSAVSLRDPPYNEQFF. The DNA for the CDR3 is TGTGCCAGCAGTGCCGTCTCCCTACGGGACCCACCCTACAATGAGCAGTTCTTC.

This chain joins TRBV4-3 and TRBJ1-4; the D gene is possibly TRBD1 (5 bases). CDR3 length: 15 residues. Germline values: CDR1 LGHNA, CDR2 YSLEER. V gave up 0 bases and J gave up 11 bases, with 16 bases separating them. The CDR3 reads CASSQDQTGGRKLFF. CDR3 DNA sequence: TGCGCCAGCAGCCAAGATCAAACAGGTGGAAGGAAACTGTTTTTT.

The chain employs TRBV14 and TRBJ1-6, with D hard to call. Trimming pared 3 bases from V and 8 bases from J, leaving 11 bases between. The CDR3 has 14 amino acids. Germline CDR1 and CDR2: SGHDN and FVKESK. CDR3 nucleotide sequence: TGTGCCAGCAGCCACTACCACCTAGATTCACCCCTCCACTTT. Encoded protein: CASSHYHLDSPLHF. The variable domain in full, completed from reference TRBV14 and TRBJ1-6, reads EAGVTQFPSHSVIEKGQTVTLRCDPISGHDNLYWYRRVMGKEIKFLLHFVKESKQDESGMPNNRFLAERTGGTYSTLKVQPAELEDSGVYFCASSHYHLDSPLHFGNGTRLTVT.

This chain uses TRBV15 with TRBJ2-7; 7 bases map to TRBD2. V shed 1 base and J 5 bases; nucleotides not matched to a gene: 8. This CDR3 spans 15 amino acids. CDR1 and CDR2 from the germline V gene are LNHNV and YYDKDF (reference sequence). This chain's CDR3 is CATSRAYLGGNEQYF. The CDR3 DNA is TGTGCCACCAGCAGAGCCTATCTCGGGGGGAACGAGCAGTACTTC.

Comment on this clonotype: Because the CDR3 is missing its conserved closing phenylalanine or tryptophan, this is likely a read error. The rearrangement joins TRBV7-2 to TRBJ2-3; tentatively, D is TRBD1 (5 bases). There are 15 residues in the CDR3. Germline lookup yields CDR1 SGHTA and CDR2 FQGNSA. Trimming took off 5 bases at V and 5 bases at J, with 17 bases between the two ends. CDR3: CASSLGPYNRDTQYS. The CDR3 DNA follows: TGTGCCAGCAGCCTGGGGCCATACAATCGAGATACGCAGTATTCT.

This clonotype was observed once. The chain has TRBV4-2 and TRBJ1-1; perhaps TRBD1 as D (5 bases). Trimming took off 4 bases at V and 6 bases at J, with 21 bases between the two ends. Germline V gives CDR1 LGHNA, CDR2 YNFKEQ. The CDR3 has 16 amino acids. CDR3 sequence: CASSRGGRGGDAEAFF. CDR3 nucleotides: TGTGCCAGCAGCCGGGGCGGACGGGGGGGAGACGCTGAAGCTTTCTTT.

The chain combines TRBV20-1 with TRBJ2-7, with D tentatively TRBD2 (5 bases). Trimming cost V 5 bases and J 5 bases, with 16 bases left between them. CDR3 length: 13 amino acids. Per the germline V gene, CDR1 is DFQATT and CDR2 is SNEGSKA (reference sequence). The CDR3 loop is CSAFDTFGNEQYF. In DNA form, the CDR3 reads TGCAGTGCTTTCGACACCTTCGGGAACGAGCAGTACTTC.

This clonotype has a single count. The V gene is TRBV11-3, the J gene TRBJ2-2, with D uncertain. CDR1 SGHNT and CDR2 YENEEA come from the germline V gene. This CDR3 has 14 amino acids. Trimming shortened V by 1 base and J by 2 bases, and 5 bases separated the two germline ends. CDR3 sequence: CASSLGDNTGELFF. The CDR3, as DNA: TGTGCCAGCAGCTTAGGAGATAACACCGGGGAGCTGTTTTTT.